A single T cell receptor beta chain is shown here with its context. This CDR3 spans 16 amino acids. V shed 2 bases and J shed 7 bases, with 17 bases lying between them. Germline CDR1 SGHDN, CDR2 FVKESK. Repertoires were generated with immunoSEQ multiplex PCR, while TCRdb's copy carries only in-frame clones and drops some. The data contain about 480,000 clones, about three quarters of them singletons. The source of the sample is a study of shared clonotypes between healthy human individuals. About the study: With ages of 18 to 49, the donors were two women and three men.

This clonotype originated in a woman aged 40 to 55 in good health. Some clones in this sample may be carry-over from other donors' samples. The rearrangement uses TRBV14 and TRBJ1-4; D is unclear. The sample taken for sequencing was PBMCs. CDR3 residues: CASSQPRVWEPEKLFF. The CDR3 DNA reads TGTGCCAGCAGCCAACCCAGAGTTTGGGAGCCTGAAAAACTGTTTTTT.